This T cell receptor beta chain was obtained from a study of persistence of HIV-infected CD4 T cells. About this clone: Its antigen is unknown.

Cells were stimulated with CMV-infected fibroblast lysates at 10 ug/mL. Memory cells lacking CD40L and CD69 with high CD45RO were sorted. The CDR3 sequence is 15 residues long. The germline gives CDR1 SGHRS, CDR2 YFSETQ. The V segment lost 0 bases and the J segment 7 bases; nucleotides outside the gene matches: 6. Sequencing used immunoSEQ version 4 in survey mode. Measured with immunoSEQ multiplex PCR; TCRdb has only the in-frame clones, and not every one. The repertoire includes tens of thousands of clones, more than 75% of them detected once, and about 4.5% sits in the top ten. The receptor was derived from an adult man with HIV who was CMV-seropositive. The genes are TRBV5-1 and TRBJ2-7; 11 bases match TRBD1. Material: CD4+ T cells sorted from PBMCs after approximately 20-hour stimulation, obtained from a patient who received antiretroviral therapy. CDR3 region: CASSLEGQGAGEQYF. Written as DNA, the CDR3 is TGCGCCAGCAGCTTGGAAGGACAGGGGGCTGGGGAGCAGTACTTC.